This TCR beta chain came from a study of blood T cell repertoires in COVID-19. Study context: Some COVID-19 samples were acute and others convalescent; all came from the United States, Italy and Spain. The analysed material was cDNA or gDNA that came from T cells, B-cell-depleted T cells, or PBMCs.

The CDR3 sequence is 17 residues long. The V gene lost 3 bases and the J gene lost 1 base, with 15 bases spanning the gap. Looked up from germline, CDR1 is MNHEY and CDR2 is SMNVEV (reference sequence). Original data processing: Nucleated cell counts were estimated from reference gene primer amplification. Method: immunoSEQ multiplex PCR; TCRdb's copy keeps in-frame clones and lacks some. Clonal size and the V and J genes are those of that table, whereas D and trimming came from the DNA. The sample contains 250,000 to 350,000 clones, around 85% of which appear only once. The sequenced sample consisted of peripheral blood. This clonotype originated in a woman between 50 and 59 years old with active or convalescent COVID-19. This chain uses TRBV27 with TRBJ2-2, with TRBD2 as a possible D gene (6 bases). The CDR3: CASSLPAAGLNTGELFF. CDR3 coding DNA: TGTGCCAGCAGTTTGCCTGCTGCGGGACTGAACACCGGGGAGCTGTTTTTT.